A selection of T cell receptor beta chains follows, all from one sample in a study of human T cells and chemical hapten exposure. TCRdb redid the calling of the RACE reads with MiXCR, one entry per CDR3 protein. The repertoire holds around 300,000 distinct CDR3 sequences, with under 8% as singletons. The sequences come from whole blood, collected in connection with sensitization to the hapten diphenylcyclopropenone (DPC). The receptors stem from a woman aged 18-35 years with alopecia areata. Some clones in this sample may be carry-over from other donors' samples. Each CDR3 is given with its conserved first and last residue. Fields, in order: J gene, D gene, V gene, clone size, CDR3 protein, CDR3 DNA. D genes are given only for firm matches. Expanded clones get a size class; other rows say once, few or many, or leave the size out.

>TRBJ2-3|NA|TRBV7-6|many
CASSLESGPATQYF
TGTGCCAGCAGCTTAGAATCGGGGCCCGCGACGCAGTATTTT
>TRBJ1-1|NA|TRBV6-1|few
CASSENRGVMGGTEAFF
TGTGCCAGCAGTGAAAACCGTGGGGTTATGGGGGGCACTGAAGCTTTCTTT
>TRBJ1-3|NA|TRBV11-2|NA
CASSFGGNTIYF
TGTGCCAGCAGCTTTGGCGGAAACACCATATATTTT
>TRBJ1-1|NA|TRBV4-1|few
CASSQDFLPLRGDTEAFF
TGCGCCAGCAGCCAAGATTTTCTCCCCCTCCGGGGTGACACTGAAGCTTTCTTT
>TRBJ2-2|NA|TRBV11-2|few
CASSPRAGELFF
TGTGCCAGCAGCCCTCGAGCCGGGGAGCTGTTTTTT
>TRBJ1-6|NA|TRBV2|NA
CASSIKEAHNSPLHF
TGTGCCAGCAGTATAAAGGAGGCCCATAATTCACCCCTCCACTTT
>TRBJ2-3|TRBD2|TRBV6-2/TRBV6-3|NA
CASRTSGDTDTQYF
TGTGCCAGTCGGACTAGCGGGGACACAGATACGCAGTATTTT
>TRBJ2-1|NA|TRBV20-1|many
CSARDGDRRLQFF
TGCAGTGCTAGAGATGGGGACCGTCGGTTGCAGTTCTTC
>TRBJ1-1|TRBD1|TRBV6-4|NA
CASRRQGGNTEAFF
TGTGCCAGCAGGAGACAGGGAGGGAACACTGAAGCTTTCTTT
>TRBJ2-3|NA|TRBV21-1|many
CASSKKGSTDTQYF
TGTGCCAGCAGCAAAAAGGGAAGCACAGATACGCAGTATTTT
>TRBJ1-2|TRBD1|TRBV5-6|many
CASSPNQGALLLGYTF
TGTGCCAGCAGCCCAAACCAGGGGGCGCTTCTTCTTGGCTACACCTTC
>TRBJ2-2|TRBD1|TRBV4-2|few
CASSLQAFPGQGLTGELFF
TGTGCCAGCAGCCTCCAAGCTTTCCCGGGACAGGGGTTGACCGGGGAGCTGTTTTTT
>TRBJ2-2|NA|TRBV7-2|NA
CASSLDPGGSTGELFF
TGTGCCAGCAGCTTAGATCCAGGGGGGAGCACCGGGGAGCTGTTTTTT
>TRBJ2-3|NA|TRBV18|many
CASSRRQGSFASTSTDTQYF
TGTGCCAGCTCTCGGCGTCAGGGATCATTCGCTTCAACTAGCACAGATACGCAGTATTTT
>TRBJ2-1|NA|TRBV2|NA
CASTGGREYNEQFF
TGTGCCAGCACCGGGGGCCGAGAGTACAATGAGCAGTTCTTC
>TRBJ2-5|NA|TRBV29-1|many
CSATGDQETQYF
TGCAGCGCTACGGGGGACCAAGAGACCCAGTACTTC
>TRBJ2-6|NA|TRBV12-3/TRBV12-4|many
CASSSLPALSGANVLTF
TGTGCCAGCAGTTCGCTTCCGGCACTCTCTGGGGCCAACGTCCTGACTTTC
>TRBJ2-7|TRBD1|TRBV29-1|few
CSVVSGGRYEQYF
TGCAGCGTTGTTTCAGGGGGCAGGTACGAGCAGTACTTC
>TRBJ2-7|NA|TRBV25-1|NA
CASSGPTHEQYF
TGTGCCAGCAGTGGCCCCACCCACGAGCAGTACTTC
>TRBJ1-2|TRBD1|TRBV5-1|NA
CASSKTGSVGNGYTF
TGCGCCAGCAGCAAGACAGGGTCGGTTGGAAATGGCTACACCTTC
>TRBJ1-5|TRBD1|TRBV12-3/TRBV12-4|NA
CASTEDRGLQPQHF
TGTGCCAGCACCGAAGACAGGGGGCTTCAGCCCCAGCATTTT
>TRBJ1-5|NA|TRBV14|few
CASLRGRSGTWSNQPQHF
TGTGCCAGCCTTCGGGGGCGATCCGGGACATGGAGCAATCAGCCCCAGCATTTT